These 11 T cell receptor beta chains were sequenced from one sample in a study of T cells in Graves' hyperthyroidism and ophthalmopathy. RNA transcripts yielded amplified TCR beta CDR3 regions. HTBI primers were used for first-round RT-PCR of the TCR CDR3. TCRdb processed the multiplex PCR reads anew with MiXCR; each CDR3 protein has one entry. The data contain about 560,000 distinct CDR3 sequences, 16% of them singletons. Sequences were obtained from blood. Receptors were obtained from a woman between 18 and 29 years old with Graves' hyperthyroidism.

V gene TRBV6-4 combines with J gene TRBJ1-5; perhaps TRBD1 as D (5 bases). The CDR3 loop spans 12 amino acids. V gave up 8 bases and J gave up 9 bases, with 14 bases separating them. Germline CDR1 and CDR2: MRHNA and SNTAGT. CDR3 region: CASLGPRGPQHF. In nucleotides, the CDR3 is TGTGCCAGCCTGGGGCCGCGAGGGCCCCAGCATTTT.

The rearrangement links TRBV9 to TRBJ2-5, with 7 bases identical to TRBD2. V shed 4 bases, J shed 4 bases, and the junction held 13 bases outside the gene matches. The CDR3 covers 16 residues. CDR1 is SGDLS, CDR2 YYNGEE, per germline. The CDR3: CASSLRKGRDGETQYF. The CDR3 DNA sequence: TGTGCCAGCAGCCTACGGAAGGGGAGGGATGGAGAGACCCAGTACTTC.

V is TRBV19 and J is TRBJ2-7, with D maybe TRBD1 (6 bases). V gave up 6 bases and J gave up 3 bases, with 18 bases separating them. CDR1 LNHDA and CDR2 SQIVND come from the germline V gene (reference sequence). The CDR3 consists of 15 residues. The DNA of the CDR3 is TGTGCCAGTAGACTGGTGGCAGGGGTTAACTACGAGCAGTACTTC. Translation: CASRLVAGVNYEQYF. The complete variable domain, with remaining parts taken from reference TRBV19 and TRBJ2-7, reads DGGITQSPKYLFRKEGQNVTLSCEQNLNHDAMYWYRQDPGQGLRLIYYSQIVNDFQKGDIAEGYSVSREKKESFPLTVTSAQKNPTAFYLCASRLVAGVNYEQYFGPGTRLTVT.

This clonotype has only a few counts. One end of the junction varies from germline; a read error may be responsible. This chain connects TRBV7-8 to TRBJ2-4; D is unresolved. The CDR3 contains 15 residues. CDR1 is SGHVS, CDR2 FQNEAQ, per germline. DNA for the CDR3: TGTGCCAGCAGCTTAGCAAACCCTGCCAAAAACATTCAGGACTTC. This sequence encodes CASSLANPAKNIQDF.

The rearrangement uses TRBV5-1 and TRBJ1-2; D is ambiguous. This CDR3 region has 13 residues. Looked up from germline, CDR1 is SGHRS and CDR2 is YFSETQ. V gave up 1 base and J gave up 6 bases, with 10 bases separating them. The CDR3 reads CASSLSTRHGYTF. In DNA form, the CDR3 reads TGCGCCAGCAGCTTGTCCACGCGACATGGCTACACCTTC.

This clonotype was recorded at least ten times. The chain is built from TRBV2 and TRBJ1-2; 7 bases align to TRBD1. There are 14 residues in the CDR3. Trimming took 3 bases from V and 3 from J; bases not matched to a gene: 4. Germline CDR1 SNHLY, CDR2 FYNNEI. The CDR3 loop is CASSDDRVHYGYTF. The CDR3 region has the DNA TGTGCCAGCAGTGACGACAGGGTACACTATGGCTACACCTTC.

The table lists this clonotype with many counts. The chain uses TRBV2 and TRBJ2-1, with TRBD1 matching 8 bases. This CDR3 has 17 residues. The germline V gene encodes CDR1 SNHLY and CDR2 FYNNEI. The V gene end was trimmed by 8 bases and the J gene end by 5 bases; junction bases not matched to a gene: 17. CDR3 nucleotide sequence: TGTGCCAGCGCGCCACAGGGGGTGCGGCATTCGGACAATGAGCAGTTCTTC. It specifies CASAPQGVRHSDNEQFF.

This clonotype has a handful of counts. V gene TRBV11-2 combines with J gene TRBJ1-2; a possible D gene is TRBD1 (5 bases). CDR3 length: 14 residues. Germline values: CDR1 SGHAT, CDR2 FQNNGV. Trimming shortened V by 7 bases and J by 3 bases, and 15 bases separated the two germline ends. CDR3 DNA: TGTGCCAGCACCCTTAGTGGGGGGGACTATGGCTACACCTTC. Translation: CASTLSGGDYGYTF. The whole variable domain, filled in from reference TRBV11-2 and TRBJ1-2, reads EAGVAQSPRYKIIEKRQSVAFWCNPISGHATLYWYQQILGQGPKLLIQFQNNGVVDDSQLPKDRFSAERLKGVDSTLKIQPAKLEDSAVYLCASTLSGGDYGYTFGSGTRLTVV.

The rearrangement links TRBV6-1 to TRBJ2-6; TRBD1 agrees at 9 bases. Germline lookup yields CDR1 MNHNS and CDR2 SASEGT. This CDR3 is built from 17 residues. The J segment lost 4 bases and the V segment lost 5 bases, leaving 9 bases of the junction unmatched. CDR3 sequence: CASSNGQGRTGANVLTF. The CDR3 region has the DNA TGTGCCAGCAGTAATGGACAGGGGCGGACCGGGGCCAACGTCCTGACTTTC.

Only a few counts were recorded for this clonotype. J is TRBJ2-6 and V is TRBV20-1; the D gene is possibly TRBD1 (6 bases). The CDR3 covers 13 residues. Germline lookup yields CDR1 DFQATT and CDR2 SNEGSKA (reference sequence). Trimming shortened V by 5 bases and J by 6 bases, and 11 bases separated the two germline ends. DNA for the CDR3: TGCAGTGCTGACCGGGACATGGCCAACGTCCTGACTTTC. Protein: CSADRDMANVLTF.

This clonotype was recorded at least ten times. The chain combines TRBV6-1 with TRBJ1-5; D might be TRBD1 (6 bases). Trimming took off 5 bases at V and 4 bases at J, with 12 bases between the two ends. The CDR3 extends over 14 amino acids. The V gene's germline CDR1 is MNHNS and CDR2 SASEGT. CDR3 DNA: TGTGCCAGCAGTAGAACCCAGGGGAATCAGCCCCAGCATTTT. Translated: CASSRTQGNQPQHF.